The 12 T cell receptor beta chains listed next were all sequenced from one sample in a study of shared clonotypes between healthy human individuals. Assay: immunoSEQ multiplex PCR; the TCRdb copy retains only in-frame clones and omits some. The sample carries approximately 470,000 clones, 65% to 85% recorded once. The specimen sequenced was PBMCs. Every receptor here comes from a woman aged 35 to 49 in good health. Some clones in this sample may be carry-over from other donors' samples.

This clone has only a few counts. This chain joins TRBV4-3 and TRBJ2-7; D might be TRBD1 (5 bases). Germline lookup yields CDR1 LGHNA and CDR2 YSLEER. The germline V and J ends were trimmed by 3 bases and 0 bases, with 18 bases remaining between them. The CDR3 sequence is 17 residues long. CDR3 nucleotide sequence: TGCGCCAGCAGCCATCTATGTGCAGGGCCCACCTCCTACGAGCAGTACTTC. Protein sequence: CASSHLCAGPTSYEQYF.

The table lists this clone with a few counts. The V and J genes are TRBV6-7 and TRBJ2-2; the D is unclear. TRBV6-7 is recorded as an ORF, its role being uncertain. There are 23 residues in the CDR3. Trimming pared 0 bases from V and 0 bases from J, leaving 29 bases between. CDR3 in amino acids: CASSYSLPLGRLYRSANTGELFF. The CDR3 DNA follows: TGTGCCAGCAGTTACTCGCTCCCCCTTGGACGACTCTACAGAAGCGCGAACACCGGGGAGCTGTTTTTT.

CDR3 protein: CASSQGGLNYEQYF. CDR3 bases: TGCGCCAGCAGCCAAGGGGGACTAAACTACGAGCAGTACTTC. The chain is built from TRBV4-1 and TRBJ2-7, with 7 bases identical to TRBD2. Trimming removed 1 base from V and 3 bases from J; junction bases left unmatched: 3. The CDR3 runs to 14 residues. Germline V gives CDR1 MGHRA, CDR2 YSYEKL.

This chain links TRBV19 with TRBJ2-1; D call uncertain. The CDR3 consists of 13 residues. The germline gives CDR1 LNHDA, CDR2 SQIVND (reference sequence). V was cut by 5 bases and J by 6 bases, with 11 bases left in between. In DNA form, the CDR3 reads TGTGCCAGTAGTGCCGGACCCAGCAATGAGCAGTTCTTC. It yields the protein CASSAGPSNEQFF.

This chain connects TRBV30 to TRBJ2-3; TRBD2 matches 7 bases. Per the germline V gene, CDR1 is GTSNPN and CDR2 is SVGIG (reference sequence). This CDR3 has 15 residues. Unmatched junction bases numbered 5, after V lost 0 bases and J lost 2 bases. The CDR3 nucleotides read TGTGCCTGGAGTGTACTCAGCGGGAACACAGATACGCAGTATTTT. It translates to CAWSVLSGNTDTQYF.

The V call is TRBV28, the J call TRBJ1-2, with 7 bases that match TRBD1. V lost 11 bases to trimming and J lost 4 bases; unmatched junction nucleotides: 4. This CDR3 is 11 amino acids long. CDR1 is MDHEN and CDR2 is SYDVKM in the germline V gene. CDR3: CAVGQLYGYTF. The DNA for the CDR3 is TGTGCCGTGGGACAGCTCTATGGCTACACCTTC.

This chain links TRBV6-1 with TRBJ1-5; D call uncertain. The germline V and J ends were trimmed by 10 bases and 0 bases, with 13 bases remaining between them. The CDR3 has 14 amino acids. Germline CDR1 is MNHNS and CDR2 is SASEGT. The CDR3 coding sequence is TGTGCCACCTTCTCAGCATATAGCAATCAGCCCCAGCATTTT. Residues: CATFSAYSNQPQHF.

In this sample, this clone turned up a few times. In the same sample, other DNA sequences code for this CDR3. This sequence joins TRBV18 and TRBJ1-2, with 9 bases fitting TRBD1. Germline-derived CDR1 and CDR2 are KGHSH and LQKENI. V shed 0 bases and J 4 bases; nucleotides not matched to a gene: 0. The CDR3 contains 14 residues. CDR3 region: CASSPPTGGYGYTF. The CDR3 coding sequence is TGTGCCAGCTCACCACCGACAGGGGGCTATGGCTACACCTTC.

This chain links TRBV27 with TRBJ1-1, with D tentatively TRBD1 (5 bases). The germline V gene encodes CDR1 MNHEY and CDR2 SMNVEV (reference sequence). V lost 6 bases to trimming and J lost 3 bases, with 11 bases between them. The CDR3 loop spans 13 amino acids. CDR3 residues: CASRIDRDTEAFF. DNA of the CDR3: TGTGCCAGCAGGATCGACAGAGACACTGAAGCTTTCTTT.

The CDR3 is CASSDQTTGGVYGYTF. The CDR3 nucleotides read TGTGCCAGCAGTGACCAGACGACAGGGGGCGTCTATGGCTACACCTTC. The V and J genes are TRBV25-1 and TRBJ1-2; the match to TRBD1 covers 10 bases. V shed 3 bases and J 4 bases; nucleotides not matched to a gene: 8. Germline CDR1 reads MGHDK; CDR2 reads SYGVNS. The CDR3 consists of 16 residues.

A word on this clone: A far larger clone is a single base away, which makes a read error likely. The identical CDR3 is also encoded by other nucleotide sequences in the sample. The CDR3 spells CAWSVQAEQYF. DNA of the CDR3: TGTGCCTGGAGCGTACAAGCGGAGCAGTACTTC. V usage is TRBV30 and J usage is TRBJ2-7; D unresolved. CDR1 is GTSNPN, CDR2 SVGIG, per germline (reference sequence). Trimming took off 3 bases at V and 7 bases at J, with 10 bases between the two ends. The CDR3 length is 11 residues.

DNA of the CDR3: TGTGCCAGCAGGACCGGTGGACAGAACTACAATGAGCAGTTCTTC. Protein sequence: CASRTGGQNYNEQFF. The chain links TRBV28 to TRBJ2-1; possible D gene TRBD1, 6 bases. Trimming cost V 6 bases and J 3 bases, with 15 bases left between them. CDR1 is MDHEN, CDR2 SYDVKM, per germline. This CDR3 is 15 amino acids long.